The rows below give T cell receptor beta chains drawn from one sample of a study of shared clonotypes between healthy human individuals. Only in-frame clones appear in the TCRdb table, and some are missing; sequencing was by immunoSEQ multiplex PCR. Seen here are around 1,900,000 clones, just over 90% observed once, and the top ten hold about 1.7%. Sequenced material: naive CD8+ T cells from PBMCs. These receptors originate from a man between 18 and 29 years old in good health. Some clones in this sample may be carry-over from other donors' samples. CDR3s include the opening cysteine and the closing phenylalanine or tryptophan. D genes are given only for firm matches. Rows give clone size only sometimes, using once, few, many, or a class for an expanded clone.

TRBV2	.	TRBJ2-3	.	CASSERASDSLVGTDTQYF	TGTGCCAGCAGTGAACGGGCTAGCGATTCCCTAGTGGGCACAGATACGCAGTATTTT
TRBV2	TRBD2	TRBJ2-1	once	CASGLADSYNEQFF	TGTGCCAGTGGACTAGCGGACTCCTACAATGAGCAGTTCTTC
TRBV9	TRBD1	TRBJ2-2	.	CASSADQTGRTGELFF	TGTGCCAGCAGCGCCGACCAGACAGGGAGAACCGGGGAGCTGTTTTTT
TRBV5-4	TRBD1	TRBJ1-1	.	CASSFTGGFTEAFF	TGTGCCAGCAGCTTTACAGGGGGATTCACTGAAGCTTTCTTT
TRBV10-3	TRBD2	TRBJ2-7	once	CAITNLAGDGEQYF	TGTGCCATCACCAACCTAGCGGGAGACGGCGAGCAGTACTTC
TRBV10-3	.	TRBJ2-6	once	CAISELVQRSLTGANVLTF	TGTGCCATCAGTGAGCTAGTACAGAGGAGCTTGACTGGGGCCAACGTCCTGACTTTC
TRBV4-3	.	TRBJ2-2	.	CASSQVVSGELFF	TGCGCCAGCAGCCAAGTGGTTTCCGGGGAGCTGTTTTTT
TRBV5-1	.	TRBJ2-2	.	CASSLGLGIGGELFF	TGCGCCAGCAGCTTGGGTCTAGGTATTGGCGGGGAGCTGTTTTTT
TRBV27	.	TRBJ2-7	.	CASTLGAGSSYEQYF	TGTGCCAGCACCTTAGGGGCGGGAAGCTCCTACGAGCAGTACTTC
TRBV6-4	TRBD2	TRBJ2-2	.	CASSDSGGNTLAGGRTGELFF	TGTGCCAGCAGTGACTCGGGAGGGAACACCTTAGCGGGAGGTAGAACCGGGGAGCTGTTTTTT
TRBV7-9	TRBD2	TRBJ2-3	.	CASTPTGTSDPSTDTQYF	TGTGCCAGCACCCCTACCGGGACTAGCGACCCCAGCACAGATACGCAGTATTTT
TRBV12-5	TRBD1	TRBJ1-3	.	CASVDRGNTIYF	TGTGCTAGTGTTGACAGGGGCAACACCATATATTTT
TRBV19	.	TRBJ2-1	.	CASSWAGLVTYNEQFF	TGTGCCAGTAGTTGGGCGGGACTGGTGACCTACAATGAGCAGTTCTTC
TRBV19	.	TRBJ1-5	.	CASSIDTGNNQPQHF	TGTGCCAGTAGTATAGATACAGGGAATAATCAGCCCCAGCATTTT
TRBV6-6	TRBD2	TRBJ2-1	.	CASSPYGTSGGNEQFF	TGTGCCAGCAGCCCTTATGGGACTAGCGGGGGCAATGAGCAGTTCTTC
TRBV19	.	TRBJ2-3	once	CASAGNGRGWSTDTQYF	TGTGCCAGCGCCGGGAACGGGAGAGGTTGGAGCACAGATACGCAGTATTTT
TRBV5-6	.	TRBJ2-7	once	CASSPSMMPYEQYF	TGTGCCAGCAGCCCGTCCATGATGCCCTACGAGCAGTACTTC